The 30 T cell receptor beta chains below all came from one sample that was sequenced in a study of T cells expressing NK-cell markers. Reanalyzing the 5' RACE reads, TCRdb keeps one entry per CDR3 protein, without DNA. This sample's table has approximately 170,000 distinct CDR3 sequences. What was sequenced was blood T cells: a sorted CD56 or NKG2C T cell subset, CD4+ or CD8+ T cells, or bulk PBMC T cells (not recorded which). The receptors here all came from a man aged 18 to 69 in good health.

The V gene is TRBV12-5, the J gene TRBJ2-1; without DNA, the TCRdb call of TRBD2 cannot be checked. CDR3 length: 16 amino acids. CDR1 is LGHNT, CDR2 FRNRAP, per germline. The CDR3 loop reads CASGVGLAGAYNEQFF.

This rearrangement joins TRBV6-1 to TRBJ2-7; TCRdb's D gene call, TRBD1, goes unchecked for lack of DNA. The germline V gene has CDR1 MNHNS and CDR2 SASEGT. The CDR3 loop spans 15 amino acids. CDR3 amino acids: CASSLTDRGPYEQYF.

The chain has TRBV9 and TRBJ2-1. The CDR3 is 15 residues long. Germline CDR1 and CDR2: SGDLS and YYNGEE. CDR3 protein: CASSDYGAEYNEQFF.

The chain links TRBV2 to TRBJ1-1; TCRdb lists TRBD1, though no DNA is available to test this call. Germline V gives CDR1 SNHLY, CDR2 FYNNEI. This CDR3 is 13 amino acids long. The CDR3 is CASMGVMGTEAFF.

V gene TRBV29-1 combines with J gene TRBJ2-3; TCRdb designates TRBD2, a call that cannot be tested without DNA. There are 17 residues in the CDR3. Germline V gene data show CDR1 as SQVTM and CDR2 as ANQGSEA. The CDR3 protein is CSVEVSGGLNPTDTQYF.

This chain connects TRBV7-9 to TRBJ2-7. Germline V gene sequence: CDR1 SEHNR, CDR2 FQNEAQ (reference sequence). This CDR3 spans 16 amino acids. The CDR3: CASSLETTRLHNEQYF.

The gene calls are TRBV7-9 and TRBJ2-2; the D call from TCRdb, TRBD1, cannot be confirmed without DNA. The CDR3 loop spans 16 amino acids. Germline V gives CDR1 SEHNR, CDR2 FQNEAQ (reference sequence). CDR3 protein: CASSPQTALNTGELFF.

This chain joins TRBV9 and TRBJ1-1; TCRdb returns TRBD1, unconfirmable since there is no DNA. The length of the CDR3 is 16 residues. From germline, CDR1 is SGDLS and CDR2 YYNGEE. The CDR3 spells CASSVAQGGTNTEAFF.

The chain's CDR3 is CASSLSLRGYGYTF. The chain carries TRBV27 and TRBJ1-2. Per the germline V gene, CDR1 is MNHEY and CDR2 is SMNVEV (reference sequence). The CDR3 has 14 residues.

The chain uses TRBV12-3 or TRBV12-4 and TRBJ2-3. The CDR3 totals 14 residues. The CDR3 region is CASSGLSSTDTQYF.

The V call is TRBV5-1, the J call TRBJ2-1; TCRdb returns TRBD2, unconfirmable since there is no DNA. The CDR3 runs 18 residues. From germline, CDR1 is SGHRS and CDR2 YFSETQ. The CDR3 reads CASSVVTSGTLSYNEQFF.

This chain links TRBV6-4 with TRBJ2-2; the TCRdb D gene call, TRBD1, has no DNA to confirm it. The CDR3 consists of 19 residues. Germline V gives CDR1 MRHNA, CDR2 SNTAGT. This CDR3 is CASHSAAPGTGGETGELFF.

The V and J genes are TRBV5-1 and TRBJ1-1. The germline V gene has CDR1 SGHRS and CDR2 YFSETQ. The CDR3 is 13 residues long. The CDR3: CASSPIGVTDAFF.

The J gene is TRBJ1-2, the V gene TRBV6-5. The germline CDR1 and CDR2 sequences are MNHEY and SVGAGI. The CDR3 loop spans 13 amino acids. This CDR3 reads CASSYSGSAYYTF.

The chain couples TRBV7-9 to TRBJ1-3; TCRdb's D call, TRBD1, is unchecked because there is no DNA. The CDR3 totals 13 residues. CDR1 is SEHNR and CDR2 is FQNEAQ in the germline V gene (reference sequence). CDR3 in amino acids: CASSNEGGPSIYF.

The rearrangement links TRBV2 to TRBJ2-7; the TCRdb D gene call, TRBD1, has no DNA to confirm it. This CDR3 region has 17 residues. Germline CDR1 reads SNHLY; CDR2 reads FYNNEI. The CDR3 reads CASSENSAGVVAYEQYF.

V and J are TRBV6-5 and TRBJ2-1; TCRdb reports TRBD1, a call that lacks DNA to check it against. Germline CDR1 is MNHEY and CDR2 is SVGAGI. The CDR3 runs to 14 residues. The CDR3 sequence is CASSLEWGGDEQFF.

This rearrangement joins TRBV7-3 to TRBJ2-3. This CDR3 comprises 14 residues. Germline CDR1 reads SGHTA; CDR2 reads FQGTGA. The CDR3 region is CASSLTSSGDTQYF.

The chain couples TRBV7-7 to TRBJ2-1; TCRdb's D gene call, TRBD2, goes unchecked for lack of DNA. The CDR3 length is 14 residues. Germline assignment: CDR1 SSHAT and CDR2 FNYEAQ (reference sequence). The CDR3 is CASSSGLAGTEQFF.

The V and J genes are TRBV10-3 and TRBJ1-1. There are 14 residues in the CDR3. The germline gives CDR1 ENHRY, CDR2 SYGVKD. This CDR3 is CAISPSSGHTEAFF.

The chain's CDR3 is CASSLASGDNSPLHF. The rearrangement links TRBV28 to TRBJ1-6; TCRdb proposes TRBD1, but this gene call is untestable without DNA. The germline V gene encodes CDR1 MDHEN and CDR2 SYDVKM. The CDR3 sequence is 15 residues long.

This chain links TRBV11-2 with TRBJ2-3; TCRdb's D call, TRBD2, is unchecked because there is no DNA. Per the germline V gene, CDR1 is SGHAT and CDR2 is FQNNGV. This CDR3 spans 18 amino acids. This chain's CDR3 is CASSLVYRSRGETDTQYF.

The rearrangement joins TRBV7-9 to TRBJ2-1; absent DNA, TCRdb's TRBD2 call cannot be checked. The germline V gene encodes CDR1 SEHNR and CDR2 FQNEAQ (reference sequence). The CDR3 sequence is 15 residues long. CDR3 in amino acids: CASSSKGGNYNEQFF. The full variable domain, with the rest looked up from reference TRBV7-9 and TRBJ2-1, is DTGVSQNPRHKITKRGQNVTFRCDPISEHNRLYWYRQTLGQGPEFLTYFQNEAQLEKSRLLSDRFSAERPKGSFSTLEIQRTEQGDSAMYLCASSSKGGNYNEQFFGPGTRLTVL.

The chain recombines TRBV6-5 with TRBJ2-5. Germline loops: CDR1 MNHEY, CDR2 SVGAGI. CDR3 size: 12 residues. The CDR3 is CASSEVSETQYF.

V usage is TRBV6-5 and J usage is TRBJ1-3. Germline values: CDR1 MNHEY, CDR2 SVGAGI. The CDR3 totals 15 residues. CDR3 in amino acids: CASSYKLGPRNTIYF.

The genes are TRBV25-1 and TRBJ2-2; the D gene TCRdb calls, TRBD1, cannot be checked with no DNA. Germline V CDR1 and CDR2: MGHDK, SYGVNS. This CDR3 is built from 15 residues. The CDR3 loop reads CASSDQTGLVGELFF.

This chain joins TRBV5-1 and TRBJ2-7. CDR1 SGHRS and CDR2 YFSETQ come from the germline V gene. The CDR3 totals 13 residues. CDR3 residues: CATSIGQGYEQYF.

This sequence joins TRBV14 and TRBJ2-3. Germline CDR1 SGHDN, CDR2 FVKESK. The CDR3 is 14 amino acids. The CDR3 sequence: CASSPSGHTDTQYF.

V usage is TRBV28 and J usage is TRBJ2-1; TCRdb picks TRBD2, but there is no DNA to check that call. CDR1 and CDR2 from the germline V gene are MDHEN and SYDVKM. CDR3 length equals 13 residues. CDR3 protein: CASISSGAPEQFF.

The chain links TRBV2 to TRBJ2-7; TCRdb selects TRBD1, and the lack of DNA leaves this call unchecked. The CDR3 is made up of 13 amino acids. Germline loops: CDR1 SNHLY, CDR2 FYNNEI. CDR3 protein: CASWRSGEYEQYF.